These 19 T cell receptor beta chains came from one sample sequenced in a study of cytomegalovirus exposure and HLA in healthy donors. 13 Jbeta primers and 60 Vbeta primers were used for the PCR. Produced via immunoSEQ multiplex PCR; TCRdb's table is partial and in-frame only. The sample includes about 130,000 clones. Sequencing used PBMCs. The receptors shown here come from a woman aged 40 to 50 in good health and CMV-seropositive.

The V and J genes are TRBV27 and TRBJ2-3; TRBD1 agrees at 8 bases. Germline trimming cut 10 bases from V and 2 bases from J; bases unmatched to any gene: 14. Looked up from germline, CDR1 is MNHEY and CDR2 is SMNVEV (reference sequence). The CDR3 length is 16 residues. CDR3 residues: CATTTGETGFTDTQYF. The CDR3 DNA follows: TGTGCCACTACGACAGGGGAAACGGGATTCACAGATACGCAGTATTTT.

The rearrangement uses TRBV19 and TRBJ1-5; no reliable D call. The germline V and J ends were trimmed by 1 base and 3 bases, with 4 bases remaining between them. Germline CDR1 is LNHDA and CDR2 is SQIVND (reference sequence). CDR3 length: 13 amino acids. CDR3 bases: TGTGCCAGTAGTATAGCTTACAATCAGCCCCAGCATTTT. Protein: CASSIAYNQPQHF.

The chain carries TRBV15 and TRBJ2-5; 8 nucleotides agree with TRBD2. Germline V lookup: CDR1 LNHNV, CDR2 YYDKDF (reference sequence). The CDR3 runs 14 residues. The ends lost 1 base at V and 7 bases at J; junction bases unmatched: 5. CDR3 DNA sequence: TGTGCCACCAGCAGAGGAACTAGCGGCGGGACCCAGTACTTC. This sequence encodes CATSRGTSGGTQYF.

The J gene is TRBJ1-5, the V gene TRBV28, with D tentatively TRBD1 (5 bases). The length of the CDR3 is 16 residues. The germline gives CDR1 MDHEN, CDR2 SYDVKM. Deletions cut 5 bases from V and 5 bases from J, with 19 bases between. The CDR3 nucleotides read TGTGCCAGCAGTGACACTTTTCACAGGCTCGATCAGCCCCAGCATTTT. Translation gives CASSDTFHRLDQPQHF.

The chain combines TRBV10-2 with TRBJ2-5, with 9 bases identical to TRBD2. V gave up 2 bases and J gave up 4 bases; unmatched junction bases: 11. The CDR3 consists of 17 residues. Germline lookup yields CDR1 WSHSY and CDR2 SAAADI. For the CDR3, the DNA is TGCGCCAGCAGTGAGGGGCTAGCGGGATCAGGAGGAGAGACCCAGTACTTC. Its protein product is CASSEGLAGSGGETQYF.

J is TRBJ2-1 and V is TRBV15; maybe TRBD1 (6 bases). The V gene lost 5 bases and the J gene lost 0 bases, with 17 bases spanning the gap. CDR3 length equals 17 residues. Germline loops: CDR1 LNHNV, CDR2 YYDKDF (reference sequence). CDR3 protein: CATSGVKGQSSYNEQFF. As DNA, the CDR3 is TGTGCCACCAGCGGAGTAAAGGGACAAAGCTCCTACAATGAGCAGTTCTTC.

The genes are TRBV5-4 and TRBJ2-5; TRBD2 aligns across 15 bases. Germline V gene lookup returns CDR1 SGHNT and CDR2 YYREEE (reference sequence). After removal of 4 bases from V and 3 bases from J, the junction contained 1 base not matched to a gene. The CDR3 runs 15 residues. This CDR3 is CASSRTSGGEETQYF. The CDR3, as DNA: TGTGCCAGCAGCAGGACTAGCGGGGGGGAAGAGACCCAGTACTTC.

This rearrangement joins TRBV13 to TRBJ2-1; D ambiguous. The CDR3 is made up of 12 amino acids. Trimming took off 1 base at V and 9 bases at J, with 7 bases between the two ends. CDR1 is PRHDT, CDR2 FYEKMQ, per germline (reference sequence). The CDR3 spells CASSLVGGEQFF. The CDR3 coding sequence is TGTGCCAGCAGCTTAGTCGGCGGTGAGCAGTTCTTC.

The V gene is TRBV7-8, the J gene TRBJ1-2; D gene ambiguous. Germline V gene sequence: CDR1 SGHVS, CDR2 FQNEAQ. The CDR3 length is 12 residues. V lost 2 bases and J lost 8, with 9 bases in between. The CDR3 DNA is TGTGCCAGCAGCTTATCGAGCTCCGGCTACACCTTC. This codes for CASSLSSSGYTF.

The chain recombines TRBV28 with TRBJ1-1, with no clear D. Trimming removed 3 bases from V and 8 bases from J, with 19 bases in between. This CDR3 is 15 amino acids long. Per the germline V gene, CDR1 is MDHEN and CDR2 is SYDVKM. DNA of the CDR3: TGTGCCAGCAGTTTGGCTGGCCTCTCTGCGGGGGAAGCTTTCTTT. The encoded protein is CASSLAGLSAGEAFF.

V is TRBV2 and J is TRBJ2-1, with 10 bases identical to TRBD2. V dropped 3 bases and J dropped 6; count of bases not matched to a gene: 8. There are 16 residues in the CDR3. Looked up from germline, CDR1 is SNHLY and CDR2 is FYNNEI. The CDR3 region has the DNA TGTGCCAGCAGTGACCGTCTAGCGGGAGAATCCAATGAGCAGTTCTTC. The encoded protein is CASSDRLAGESNEQFF. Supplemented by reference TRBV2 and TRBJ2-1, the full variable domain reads EPEVTQTPSHQVTQMGQEVILRCVPISNHLYFYWYRQILGQKVEFLVSFYNNEISEKSEIFDDQFSVERPDGSNFTLKIRSTKLEDSAMYFCASSDRLAGESNEQFFGPGTRLTVL.

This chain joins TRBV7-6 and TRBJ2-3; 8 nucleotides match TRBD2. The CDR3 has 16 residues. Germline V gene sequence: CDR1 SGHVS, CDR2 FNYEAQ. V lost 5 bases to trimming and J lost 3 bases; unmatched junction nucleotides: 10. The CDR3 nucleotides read TGTGCCAGCAGCCCTCGGGCGGGAGGTGGTACAGATACGCAGTATTTT. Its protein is CASSPRAGGGTDTQYF.

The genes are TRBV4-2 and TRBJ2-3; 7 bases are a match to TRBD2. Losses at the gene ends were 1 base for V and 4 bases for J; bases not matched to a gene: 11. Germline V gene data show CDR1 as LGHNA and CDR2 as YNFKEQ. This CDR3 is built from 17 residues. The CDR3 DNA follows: TGTGCCAGCAGCCAAGGGGATGGAGGGAGCGGGGCAGATACGCAGTATTTT. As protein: CASSQGDGGSGADTQYF.

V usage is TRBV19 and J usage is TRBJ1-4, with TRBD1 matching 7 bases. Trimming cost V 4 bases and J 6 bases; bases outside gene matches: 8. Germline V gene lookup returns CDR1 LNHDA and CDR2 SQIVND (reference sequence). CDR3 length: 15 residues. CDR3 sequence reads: CASSTTGGGDEKLFF. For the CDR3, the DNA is TGTGCCAGTAGTACTACGGGAGGGGGCGATGAAAAACTGTTTTTT.

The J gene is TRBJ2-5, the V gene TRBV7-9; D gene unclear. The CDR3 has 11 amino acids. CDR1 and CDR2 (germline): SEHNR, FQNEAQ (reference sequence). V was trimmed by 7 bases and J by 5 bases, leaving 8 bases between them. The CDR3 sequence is CASKVQETQYF. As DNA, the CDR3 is TGTGCCAGCAAAGTTCAGGAGACCCAGTACTTC. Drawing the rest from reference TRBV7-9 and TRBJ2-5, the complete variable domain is DTGVSQNPRHKITKRGQNVTFRCDPISEHNRLYWYRQTLGQGPEFLTYFQNEAQLEKSRLLSDRFSAERPKGSFSTLEIQRTEQGDSAMYLCASKVQETQYFGPGTRLLVL.

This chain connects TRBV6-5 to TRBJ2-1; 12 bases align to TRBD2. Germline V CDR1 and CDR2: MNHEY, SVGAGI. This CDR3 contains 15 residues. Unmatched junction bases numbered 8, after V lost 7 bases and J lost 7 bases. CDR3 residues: CASTLTSGSWNEQFF. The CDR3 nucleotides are TGTGCCAGCACTTTGACTAGCGGGAGTTGGAATGAGCAGTTCTTC.

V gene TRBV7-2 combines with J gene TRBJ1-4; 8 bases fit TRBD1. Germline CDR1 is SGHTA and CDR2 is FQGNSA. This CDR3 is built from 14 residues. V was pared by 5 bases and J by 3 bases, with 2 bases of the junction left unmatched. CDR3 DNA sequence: TGTGCCAGCAGCCGGACAGGGTCTAATGAAAAACTGTTTTTT. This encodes CASSRTGSNEKLFF.

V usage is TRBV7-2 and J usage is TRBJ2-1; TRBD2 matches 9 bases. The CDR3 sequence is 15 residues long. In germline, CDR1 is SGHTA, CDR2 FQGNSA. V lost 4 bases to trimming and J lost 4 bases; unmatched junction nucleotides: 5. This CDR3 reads CASSSGLAKYNEQFF. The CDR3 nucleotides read TGTGCCAGCAGCTCCGGACTAGCGAAGTACAATGAGCAGTTCTTC.

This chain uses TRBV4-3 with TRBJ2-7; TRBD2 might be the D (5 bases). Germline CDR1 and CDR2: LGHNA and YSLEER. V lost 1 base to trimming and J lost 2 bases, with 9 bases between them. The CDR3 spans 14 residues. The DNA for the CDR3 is TGCGCCAGCAGCCAAGCCAGACTACCCTACGAGCAGTACTTC. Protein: CASSQARLPYEQYF.